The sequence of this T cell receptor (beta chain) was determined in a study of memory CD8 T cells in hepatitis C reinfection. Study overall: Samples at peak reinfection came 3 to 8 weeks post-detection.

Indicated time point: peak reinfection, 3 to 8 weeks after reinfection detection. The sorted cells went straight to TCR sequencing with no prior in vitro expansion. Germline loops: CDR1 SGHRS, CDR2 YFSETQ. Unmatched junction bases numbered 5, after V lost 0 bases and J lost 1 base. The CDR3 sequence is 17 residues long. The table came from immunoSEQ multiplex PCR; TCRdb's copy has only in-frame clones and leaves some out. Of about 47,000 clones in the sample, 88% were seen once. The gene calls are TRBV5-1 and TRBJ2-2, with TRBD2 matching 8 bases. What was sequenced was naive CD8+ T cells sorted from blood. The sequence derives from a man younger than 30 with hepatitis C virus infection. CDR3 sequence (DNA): TGCGCCAGCAGCTTGGAGGGTAGCGGGGTGAACACCGGGGAGCTGTTTTTT. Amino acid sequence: CASSLEGSGVNTGELFF.